This T cell receptor beta chain was recorded in a study of T cell changes during pregnancy in multiple sclerosis. Germline assignment: CDR1 ENHRY and CDR2 SYGVKD. The CDR3 spans 11 residues. Trimming stripped 4 bases from V and 12 bases from J, with 12 bases between. The protocol was immunoSEQ multiplex PCR, while the TCRdb copy is restricted to in-frame clones and leaves out a portion. The sample records fewer than 110,000 clones, approximately 90% being singletons. The sequence was obtained from a female donor in good health, enrolled as a control in a pregnancy study. This specimen consisted of peripheral blood, obtained in the third trimester of pregnancy. The rearrangement joins TRBV10-3 to TRBJ1-1, with a possible D match to TRBD1 (6 bases). CDR3 loop: CAISVGDNTFF. Written as DNA, the CDR3 is TGTGCCATCAGTGTAGGGGACAATACTTTCTTT.